These T cell receptor beta chains were read from a single sample in a study of cytomegalovirus exposure and HLA in healthy donors. Method: immunoSEQ multiplex PCR; TCRdb's copy keeps in-frame clones and lacks some. Among 59,000 or so clones listed, approximately 83% were seen once. The specimen sequenced was PBMCs. Source of these receptors: a female donor in good health and CMV-seronegative. CDR3s include the opening cysteine and the closing phenylalanine or tryptophan. D genes are given only for firm matches. The listing skips clone size in some rows; elsewhere it reads once, few, many or a size class.

d_call	clone_size	v_call	j_call	cdr3_length	cdr3_nt	cdr3_aa
TRBD2	NA	TRBV7-2	TRBJ2-3	16	TGTGCCAGCAGCTTAACTACTTGGACTAGCGGGATCACGCAGTATTTT	CASSLTTWTSGITQYF
TRBD1	NA	TRBV7-9	TRBJ2-7	13	TGTGCCAGCAGCCAGGGGGCAGGTTACGAGCAGTACTTC	CASSQGAGYEQYF
NA	NA	TRBV6-1	TRBJ2-7	15	TGTGCCAGCAGTGGGGGGGACGGTGAGCTTTACGAGCAGTACTTC	CASSGGDGELYEQYF
TRBD2	NA	TRBV10-3	TRBJ2-7	14	TGTGCCATCAACCCGGGACTAGCGGCCTACGAGCAGTACTTC	CAINPGLAAYEQYF
NA	NA	TRBV19	TRBJ2-3	15	TGTGCCAGTAGTATCGGGCGGGGGCCCACAGATACGCAGTATTTT	CASSIGRGPTDTQYF
NA	few	TRBV19	TRBJ1-1	13	TGTGCCAGTGCGGGACGGAGGAACATTGAAGCTTTCTTT	CASAGRRNIEAFF
TRBD2	NA	TRBV4-1	TRBJ2-1	15	TGCGCCAGCAGCCTAACTAGCGAACCGGATAATGAGCAGTTCTTC	CASSLTSEPDNEQFF
NA	NA	TRBV2	TRBJ2-4	13	TGTGCCAGCAGTGCAGGGACCAAAAACATTCAGTACTTC	CASSAGTKNIQYF
NA	NA	TRBV7-9	TRBJ2-7	14	TGTGCCAGCAGCTTATTGTCCCCTAGCGACGAGCAGTACTTC	CASSLLSPSDEQYF
NA	NA	TRBV6-5	TRBJ1-3	15	TGTGCCAGCAGTTACCATGGACAGAGTTTAAACACCATATATTTT	CASSYHGQSLNTIYF
TRBD1	NA	TRBV18	TRBJ1-2	13	TGTGCCAGCTCACCTGACAGGGACTATGGCTACACCTTC	CASSPDRDYGYTF
NA	once	TRBV13	TRBJ1-1	14	TGTGCCAGCAGCTTTGTAGCGTATGGCACTGAAGCTTTCTTT	CASSFVAYGTEAFF
TRBD2	NA	TRBV5-1	TRBJ2-2	16	TGCGCCAGCAGCTTGGGACTAGCGGCGAACACCGGGGAGCTGTTTTTT	CASSLGLAANTGELFF
NA	NA	TRBV7-2	TRBJ1-2	13	TGTGCCAGCAGCTCTACAGTGTTCTATGGCTACACCTTC	CASSSTVFYGYTF
NA	NA	TRBV10-3	TRBJ1-2	14	TGTGCCATCAGTGAGTCGGTGCTAGACTATGGCTACACCTTC	CAISESVLDYGYTF
TRBD2	NA	TRBV2	TRBJ2-7	16	TGTGCCAGCAGTGAAGTCACGCGGGGGGCTACTAACGAGCAGTACTTC	CASSEVTRGATNEQYF
TRBD1	NA	TRBV11-2	TRBJ2-7	14	TGTGCCAGCAGCCCGGACAGGGTGGGTTACGAGCAGTACTTC	CASSPDRVGYEQYF
NA	NA	TRBV27	TRBJ1-1	12	TGTGCCAGCAGTTCAGGTTACACTGAAGCTTTCTTT	CASSSGYTEAFF
NA	NA	TRBV6-5	TRBJ2-3	15	TGTGCCAGCAGTTACTCTCAGGGATGGACAGATACGCAGTATTTT	CASSYSQGWTDTQYF
NA	NA	TRBV28	TRBJ1-2	15	TGTGCCAGCAGCCTGGAGGTTACGCGACCCTATGGCTACACCTTC	CASSLEVTRPYGYTF
TRBD1	NA	TRBV12-5	TRBJ1-2	15	TGTGCTAGTGGTTGGACAGGAAGCGTTGGCTATGGCTACACCTTC	CASGWTGSVGYGYTF
TRBD2	NA	TRBV29-1	TRBJ2-7	17	TGCAGCGTCGCCGGCGGGGCGCGGGGGACCAAATTGAGTGAGCAGTACTTC	CSVAGGARGTKLSEQYF
TRBD2	NA	TRBV7-8	TRBJ2-7	14	TGTGCCAGCAGCTTAGGCGGGGGGGCCTCCGAGCAGTACTTC	CASSLGGGASEQYF
TRBD1	NA	TRBV11-2	TRBJ1-2	17	TGTGCCAGCAGAAGACCGGGACAGGATCGTACTAACTATGGCTACACCTTC	CASRRPGQDRTNYGYTF
NA	NA	TRBV7-2	TRBJ2-7	13	TGTGCCAGCAGCCTGGACAGTGCCTACGAGCAGTACTTC	CASSLDSAYEQYF
TRBD2	NA	TRBV9	TRBJ2-5	16	TGTGCCAGCAGCCCAGCTAGCGGGGCGCTCCAAGAGACCCAGTACTTC	CASSPASGALQETQYF
TRBD2	NA	TRBV7-2	TRBJ2-4	14	TGTGCCAGCGGGACTAGCGGGACAGGAAACATTCAGTACTTC	CASGTSGTGNIQYF
NA	NA	TRBV5-1	TRBJ1-2	13	TGCGCCAGCAGCCCGGACTTGGGGTATGGCTACACCTTC	CASSPDLGYGYTF
NA	NA	TRBV6-6	TRBJ2-4	13	TGTGCCAGCGGGGCCGGAGCCAAAAACATTCAGTACTTC	CASGAGAKNIQYF
NA	NA	TRBV5-1	TRBJ1-1	14	TGCGCCAGCAGCTTGGCCGAGGGAAACCATGAAGCTTTCTTT	CASSLAEGNHEAFF
NA	NA	TRBV19	TRBJ2-5	16	TGTGCCAGTAGTTCTTATGGGCAGCTGAACCTCGGGACCCAGTACTTC	CASSSYGQLNLGTQYF
TRBD1	NA	TRBV5-1	TRBJ1-6	15	TGCGCCAGCAGCTTGGATACAGGGGCCAATTCACCCCTCCACTTT	CASSLDTGANSPLHF
TRBD1	NA	TRBV27	TRBJ2-3	14	TGTGCCAGCAGCAACCAGGGGGCCCCAGATACGCAGTATTTT	CASSNQGAPDTQYF
NA	NA	TRBV7-2	TRBJ2-2	14	TGTGCCGGCAGCTTAGGAGGGAACACCGGGGAGCTGTTTTTT	CAGSLGGNTGELFF
NA	once	TRBV4-3	TRBJ2-7	19	TGCGCCAGCAGCCAAGATCATCTGGGCGGCGGGCCATTCTCCTACGAGCAGTACTTC	CASSQDHLGGGPFSYEQYF
NA	NA	TRBV5-1	TRBJ2-1	15	TGCGCCAGCAGCTTGAATGTGCTAGCTAGTAATGAGCAGTTCTTC	CASSLNVLASNEQFF
TRBD1	NA	TRBV6-5	TRBJ2-7	16	TGTGCCAGCAGTTCGCTCGGGACAGCGATTAGGTACGAGCAGTACTTC	CASSSLGTAIRYEQYF
TRBD1	few	TRBV18	TRBJ1-4	16	TGTGCCAGCTCACCACCAGGAGGGGACAGGGGCGAAAAACTGTTTTTT	CASSPPGGDRGEKLFF
NA	NA	TRBV6-6	TRBJ1-3	15	TGTGCCAGCAGGGGAGAAGGCCGCTCTGGAAACACCATATATTTT	CASRGEGRSGNTIYF
TRBD2	NA	TRBV30	TRBJ2-5	13	TGTGCCTGGTCTAGCGGGATAGAAGAGACCCAGTACTTC	CAWSSGIEETQYF
NA	NA	TRBV5-4	TRBJ1-6	15	TGTGCCAGCAGTGACGACAGGTGGAGTTTGGGACCCCTCCACTTT	CASSDDRWSLGPLHF
TRBD2	few	TRBV9	TRBJ2-5	15	TGTGCCAGCAGCACTAGCGGGGGGGCTCGGGAGACCCAGTACTTC	CASSTSGGARETQYF
TRBD1	NA	TRBV5-8	TRBJ2-7	15	TGTGCCAGCAGCTTCATCCAGGGGGCCTCCTACGAGCAGTACTTC	CASSFIQGASYEQYF
NA	few	TRBV2	TRBJ2-3	15	TGTGCCAGCAGTGACAGTGGCTGGGGGGAGGATACGCAGTATTTT	CASSDSGWGEDTQYF
NA	NA	TRBV5-1	TRBJ1-6	16	TGCGCCAGCAGCTTTTTCGTTGACAATTATAATTCACCCCTCCACTTT	CASSFFVDNYNSPLHF
TRBD2	once	TRBV18	TRBJ2-5	16	TGTGCCAGCTCACCACTTCAGGCGGGAGGGCCAGAGACCCAGTACTTC	CASSPLQAGGPETQYF
NA	NA	TRBV19	TRBJ2-7	14	TGTGCCAGTAGTAGTGCAACCGGGGGCTACGAGCAGTACTTC	CASSSATGGYEQYF
NA	NA	TRBV5-5	TRBJ2-3	14	TGTGCCAGCAGCAAGCCGGAGGGCCCAGATACGCAGTATTTT	CASSKPEGPDTQYF
TRBD2	NA	TRBV18	TRBJ2-2	15	TGTGCCAGCTCACCACCTAGCGGGAGTGGCGGGGAGCTGTTTTTT	CASSPPSGSGGELFF
NA	NA	TRBV7-8	TRBJ2-7	16	TGTGCCAGCAGCATCCGCCCGGCGGACTTCCCCTACGAGCAGTACTTC	CASSIRPADFPYEQYF